In this sample, the clone carrying this T cell receptor (beta chain) turned up a few times. Assay: immunoSEQ multiplex PCR; the TCRdb copy retains only in-frame clones and omits some. The sample consists of around 34,000 clones, approximately 82% of them appearing once. Regarding treatment: randomized to nivolumab then ipilimumab (arm A) or the reverse (arm B). The sample comes from a study of sequential checkpoint blockade in melanoma. In germline, CDR1 is SNHLY, CDR2 FYNNEI. This CDR3 comprises 12 residues. The V gene lost 3 bases and the J gene lost 6 bases, with 5 bases spanning the gap. This clonotype was obtained from a human donor with melanoma. The source material was CD8+ T cells sorted from blood (inferred from file names), sampled from a patient given nivolumab and ipilimumab in sequence. This chain connects TRBV2 to TRBJ2-2; D not resolved. The CDR3 protein is CASSDQAGELFF. In nucleotides, the CDR3 is TGTGCCAGCAGTGACCAGGCCGGGGAGCTGTTTTTT. Supplemented by reference TRBV2 and TRBJ2-2, the full variable domain reads EPEVTQTPSHQVTQMGQEVILRCVPISNHLYFYWYRQILGQKVEFLVSFYNNEISEKSEIFDDQFSVERPDGSNFTLKIRSTKLEDSAMYFCASSDQAGELFFGEGSRLTVL.